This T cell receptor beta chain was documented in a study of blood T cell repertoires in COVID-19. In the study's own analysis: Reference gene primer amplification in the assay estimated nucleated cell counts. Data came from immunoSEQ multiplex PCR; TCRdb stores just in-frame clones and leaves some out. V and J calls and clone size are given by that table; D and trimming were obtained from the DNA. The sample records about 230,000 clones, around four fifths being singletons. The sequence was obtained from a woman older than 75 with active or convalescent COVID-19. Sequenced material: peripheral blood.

CDR3 in amino acids: CASSLNTGWSYNEQFF. For the CDR3, the DNA is TGTGCCAGCAGCTTAAATACGGGGTGGTCCTACAATGAGCAGTTCTTC. The chain employs TRBV7-8 and TRBJ2-1, with D possibly being TRBD2 (5 bases). V was cut by 2 bases and J by 1 base, with 12 bases left in between. This CDR3 region has 16 residues. In germline, CDR1 is SGHVS, CDR2 FQNEAQ.